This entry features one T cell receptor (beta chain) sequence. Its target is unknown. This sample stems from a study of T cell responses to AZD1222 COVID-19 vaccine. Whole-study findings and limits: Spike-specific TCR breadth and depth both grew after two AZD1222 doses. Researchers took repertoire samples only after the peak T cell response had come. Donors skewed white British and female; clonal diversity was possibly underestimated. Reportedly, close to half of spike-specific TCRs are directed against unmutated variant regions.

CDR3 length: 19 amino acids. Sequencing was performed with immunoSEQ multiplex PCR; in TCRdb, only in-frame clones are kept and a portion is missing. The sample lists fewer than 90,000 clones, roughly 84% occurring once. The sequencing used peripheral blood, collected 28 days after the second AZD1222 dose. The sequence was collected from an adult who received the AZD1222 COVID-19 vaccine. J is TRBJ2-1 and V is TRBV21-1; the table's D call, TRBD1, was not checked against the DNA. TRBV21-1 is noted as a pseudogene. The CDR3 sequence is CASSKSTSTGPSSYNEQFF. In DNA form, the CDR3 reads TGTGCCAGCAGCAAGTCGACCTCGACAGGGCCAAGCTCCTACAATGAGCAGTTCTTC.